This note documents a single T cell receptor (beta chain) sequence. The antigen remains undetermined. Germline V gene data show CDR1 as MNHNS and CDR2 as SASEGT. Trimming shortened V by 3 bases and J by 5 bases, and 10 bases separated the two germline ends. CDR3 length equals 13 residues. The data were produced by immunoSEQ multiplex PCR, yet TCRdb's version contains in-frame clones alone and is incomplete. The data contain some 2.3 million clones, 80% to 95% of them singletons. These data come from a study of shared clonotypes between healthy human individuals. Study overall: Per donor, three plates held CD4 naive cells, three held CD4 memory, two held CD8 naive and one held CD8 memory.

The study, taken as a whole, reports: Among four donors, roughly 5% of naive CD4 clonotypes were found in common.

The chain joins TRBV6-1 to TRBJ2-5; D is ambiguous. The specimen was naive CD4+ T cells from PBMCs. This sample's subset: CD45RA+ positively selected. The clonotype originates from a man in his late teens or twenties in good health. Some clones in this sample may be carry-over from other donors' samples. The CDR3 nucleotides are TGTGCCAGCAGTGAGGCCCTTTTGGAGACCCAGTACTTC. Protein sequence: CASSEALLETQYF.